This T cell receptor (beta chain) is from a study of blood T cell repertoires in COVID-19. Across the whole study: The origin of the acute and convalescent COVID-19 samples was the United States, Italy and Spain. PBMCs, B-cell-depleted T cells, or T cells provided the cDNA or gDNA that made up the material.

This CDR3 is built from 14 residues. From germline, CDR1 is GTSNPN and CDR2 SVGIG (reference sequence). V shed 3 bases, J shed 5 bases, and the junction held 3 bases outside the gene matches. Original analysis: Amplification of reference gene primers was used by the study to estimate nucleated cell counts. The assay was immunoSEQ multiplex PCR, and TCRdb's table has in-frame clones only and misses some. The V and J calls and clone size come from that table; D and trimming were worked out from the DNA. The repertoire has 300,000 or so clones, around 87% of them found once; the top ten carry 7.8%. The sequenced sample was peripheral blood. This clonotype originated in a woman between 50 and 59 years old who had recovered from COVID-19. V gene TRBV30 combines with J gene TRBJ2-3, with 12 bases matching TRBD1. The CDR3 is CAWSRDRGRDTQYF. The CDR3 DNA reads TGTGCCTGGAGCCGGGACAGGGGGCGAGATACGCAGTATTTT.